The text below deals with one T cell receptor beta chain. This CDR3 has 15 residues. V trimming: 2 bases; J trimming: 7 bases; junction bases outside the gene matches: 6. Germline CDR1 and CDR2: MGHDK and SYGVNS. Profiling relied on immunoSEQ multiplex PCR, and the TCRdb table lists in-frame clones only, not all of them. The sample holds fewer than 250,000 clones, around 85% seen once. This specimen belongs to a study of blood T cell repertoires in COVID-19. Overall study context: The United States, Italy and Spain supplied acute and convalescent COVID-19 samples.

Input material: peripheral blood. The sequence came from a woman in her forties or fifties with acute or convalescent COVID-19. The V and J genes are TRBV25-1 and TRBJ1-1; TRBD1 matches at 11 bases. The CDR3 loop reads CASSEIKGQGGEAFF. For the CDR3, the DNA is TGTGCCAGCAGTGAAATTAAGGGACAGGGGGGTGAAGCTTTCTTT.